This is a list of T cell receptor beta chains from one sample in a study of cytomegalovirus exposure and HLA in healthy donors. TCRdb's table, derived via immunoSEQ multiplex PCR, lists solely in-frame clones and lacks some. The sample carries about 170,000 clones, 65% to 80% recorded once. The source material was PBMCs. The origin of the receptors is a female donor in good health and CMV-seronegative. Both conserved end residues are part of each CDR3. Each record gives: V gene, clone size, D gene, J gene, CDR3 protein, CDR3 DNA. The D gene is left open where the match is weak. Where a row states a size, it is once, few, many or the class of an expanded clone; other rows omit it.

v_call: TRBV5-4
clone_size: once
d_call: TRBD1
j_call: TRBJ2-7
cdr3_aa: CASSQLSGTEVYEQYF
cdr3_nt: TGTGCCAGCAGCCAATTATCCGGGACAGAGGTCTACGAGCAGTACTTC

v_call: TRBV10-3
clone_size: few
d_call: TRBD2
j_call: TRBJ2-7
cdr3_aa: CAISESSSGGTYEQYF
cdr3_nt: TGTGCCATCAGTGAGTCGAGTAGCGGGGGAACCTACGAGCAGTACTTC

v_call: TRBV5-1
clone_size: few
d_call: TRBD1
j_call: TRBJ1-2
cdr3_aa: CASSLRLGGAGGYTF
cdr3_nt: TGCGCCAGCAGCTTACGATTAGGGGGCGCGGGCGGCTACACCTTC

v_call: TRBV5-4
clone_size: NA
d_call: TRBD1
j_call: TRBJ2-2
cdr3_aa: CASSFNRDSGAGELFF
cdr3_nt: TGTGCCAGCAGCTTCAACCGGGACAGTGGGGCCGGGGAGCTGTTTTTT

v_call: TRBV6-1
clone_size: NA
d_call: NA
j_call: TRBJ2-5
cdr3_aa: CASSEVRGGEQYF
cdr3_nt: TGTGCCAGCAGTGAAGTCAGGGGTGGTGAGCAGTACTTC

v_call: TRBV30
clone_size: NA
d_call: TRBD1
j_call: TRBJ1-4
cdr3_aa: CAWSVPSPGGWEKLFF
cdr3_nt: TGTGCCTGGAGTGTACCTTCGCCAGGGGGCTGGGAAAAACTGTTTTTT

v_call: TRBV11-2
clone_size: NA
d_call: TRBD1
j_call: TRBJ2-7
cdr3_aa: CASSWTGVLEQYF
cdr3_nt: TGTGCCAGCAGCTGGACAGGGGTACTAGAGCAGTACTTC

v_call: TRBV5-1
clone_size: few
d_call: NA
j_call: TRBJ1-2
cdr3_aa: CASSLAPGVIRGYTF
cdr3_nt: TGCGCCAGCAGCTTGGCGCCAGGGGTGATACGCGGCTACACCTTC

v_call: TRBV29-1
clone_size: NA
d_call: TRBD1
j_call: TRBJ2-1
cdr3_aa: CSVTGGPDNEQFF
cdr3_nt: TGCAGCGTTACAGGGGGCCCAGACAATGAGCAGTTCTTC

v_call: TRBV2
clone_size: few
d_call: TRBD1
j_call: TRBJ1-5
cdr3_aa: CASSGTGGTQPQHF
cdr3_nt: TGTGCCAGCAGTGGAACAGGGGGGACTCAGCCCCAGCATTTT

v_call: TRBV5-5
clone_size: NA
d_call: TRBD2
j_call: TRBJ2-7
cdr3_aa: CASSLGSGSYEQYF
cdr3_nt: TGTGCCAGCAGCTTGGGTAGCGGGTCCTACGAGCAGTACTTC

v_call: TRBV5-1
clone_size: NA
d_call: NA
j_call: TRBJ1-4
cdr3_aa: CASSLIPPRQGGEKLFF
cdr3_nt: TGCGCCAGCAGCTTGATCCCACCCAGGCAGGGAGGGGAAAAACTGTTTTTT

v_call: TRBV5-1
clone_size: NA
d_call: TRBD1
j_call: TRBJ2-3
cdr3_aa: CASSSGTGDADTQYF
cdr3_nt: TGCGCCAGCAGCTCCGGGACAGGGGATGCAGATACGCAGTATTTT

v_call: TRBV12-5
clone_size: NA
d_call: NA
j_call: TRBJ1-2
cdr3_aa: CASGFNRAYGYTF
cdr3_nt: TGTGCTAGTGGTTTCAACAGGGCCTATGGCTACACCTTC

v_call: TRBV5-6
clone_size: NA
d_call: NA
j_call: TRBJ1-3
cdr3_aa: CASSSGVNSGNTIYF
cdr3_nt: TGTGCCAGCAGCTCAGGGGTCAACTCTGGAAACACCATATATTTT

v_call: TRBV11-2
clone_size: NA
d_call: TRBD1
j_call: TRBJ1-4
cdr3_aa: CASSDRVGEEKLFF
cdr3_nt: TGTGCCAGCAGCGACAGGGTGGGTGAGGAAAAACTGTTTTTT

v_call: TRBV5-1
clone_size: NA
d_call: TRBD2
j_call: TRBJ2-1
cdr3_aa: CASSPYPWRGDNEQFF
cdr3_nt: TGCGCCAGCAGCCCATACCCCTGGCGGGGGGACAATGAGCAGTTCTTC

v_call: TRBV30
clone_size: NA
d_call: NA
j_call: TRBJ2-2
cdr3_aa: CAWTVPVVLSGELFF
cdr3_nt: TGTGCCTGGACCGTACCCGTAGTTCTCTCCGGGGAGCTGTTTTTT

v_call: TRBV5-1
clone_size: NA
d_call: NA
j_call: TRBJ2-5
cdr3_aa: CASSLLSVRETQYF
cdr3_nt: TGCGCCAGCAGCTTGTTATCGGTGAGAGAGACCCAGTACTTC

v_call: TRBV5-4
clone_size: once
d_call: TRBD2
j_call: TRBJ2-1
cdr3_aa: CASSLGGGHYNEQFF
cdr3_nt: TGTGCCAGCAGCTTAGGCGGGGGGCACTACAATGAGCAGTTCTTC

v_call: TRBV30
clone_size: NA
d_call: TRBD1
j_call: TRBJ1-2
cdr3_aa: CAWTGDSAYGYTF
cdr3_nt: TGTGCCTGGACCGGGGACAGCGCCTATGGCTACACCTTC

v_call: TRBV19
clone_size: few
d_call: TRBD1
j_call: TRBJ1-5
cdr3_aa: CATRSRDRVNQPQHF
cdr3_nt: TGTGCCACGCGCTCCCGGGACAGGGTCAATCAGCCCCAGCATTTT

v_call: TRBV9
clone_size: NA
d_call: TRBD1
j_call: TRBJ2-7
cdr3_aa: CASSVAGGSSSYEQYF
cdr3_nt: TGTGCCAGCAGCGTAGCAGGGGGTTCGAGCTCCTACGAGCAGTACTTC

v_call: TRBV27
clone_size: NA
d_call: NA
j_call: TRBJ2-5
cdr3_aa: CASSLLGGQETQYF
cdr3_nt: TGTGCCAGCAGTTTACTGGGGGGCCAAGAGACCCAGTACTTC

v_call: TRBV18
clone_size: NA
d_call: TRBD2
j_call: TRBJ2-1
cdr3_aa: CASSPATRGGGNEQFF
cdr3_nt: TGTGCCAGCTCACCGGCGACGCGGGGGGGAGGCAATGAGCAGTTCTTC

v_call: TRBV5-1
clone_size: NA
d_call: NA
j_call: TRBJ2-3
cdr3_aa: CASSLGLATDTQYF
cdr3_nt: TGCGCCAGCAGCTTGGGTCTAGCCACAGATACGCAGTATTTT

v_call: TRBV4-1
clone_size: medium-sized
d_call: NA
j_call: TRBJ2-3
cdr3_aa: CASSHVRDTQYF
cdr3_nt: TGCGCCAGCAGCCACGTCCGAGATACGCAGTATTTT

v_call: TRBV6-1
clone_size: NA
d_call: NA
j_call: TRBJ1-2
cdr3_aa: CASGQFTNYGYTF
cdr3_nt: TGTGCCAGCGGTCAATTTACAAACTATGGCTACACCTTC

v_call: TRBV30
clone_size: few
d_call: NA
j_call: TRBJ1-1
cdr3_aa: CAWMPGHRRAYTFEAFF
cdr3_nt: TGTGCCTGGATGCCGGGACACCGAAGGGCATATACCTTTGAAGCTTTCTTT

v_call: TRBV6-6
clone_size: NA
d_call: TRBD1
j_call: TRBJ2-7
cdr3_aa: CATSLTGFREQYF
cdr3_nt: TGTGCCACGAGCCTGACAGGGTTTCGCGAGCAGTACTTC

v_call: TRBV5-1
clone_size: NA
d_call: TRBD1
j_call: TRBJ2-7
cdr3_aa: CASGPGQGAYEQYF
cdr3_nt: TGCGCCAGCGGACCGGGACAGGGTGCCTACGAGCAGTACTTC

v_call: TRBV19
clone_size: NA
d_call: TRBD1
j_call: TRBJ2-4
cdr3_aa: CASSMGAPRTGTKNIQYF
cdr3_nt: TGTGCCAGTAGTATGGGGGCTCCAAGGACAGGGACCAAAAACATTCAGTACTTC

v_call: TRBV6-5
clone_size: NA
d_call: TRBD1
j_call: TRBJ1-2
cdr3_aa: CASSYQGAALGYTF
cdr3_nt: TGTGCCAGCAGTTACCAGGGGGCGGCACTCGGCTACACCTTC

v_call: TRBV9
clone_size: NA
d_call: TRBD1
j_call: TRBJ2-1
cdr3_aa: CASSVDPRTGVEQFF
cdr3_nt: TGTGCCAGCAGCGTGGACCCGAGGACAGGGGTTGAGCAGTTCTTC

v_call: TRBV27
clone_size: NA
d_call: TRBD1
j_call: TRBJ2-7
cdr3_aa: CASSSFGQGREQYF
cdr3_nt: TGTGCCAGCAGTTCTTTTGGACAGGGACGCGAGCAGTACTTC

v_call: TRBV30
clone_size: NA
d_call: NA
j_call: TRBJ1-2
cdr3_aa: CAWSVVGGRTWGGGYTF
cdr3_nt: TGTGCCTGGAGTGTAGTTGGGGGACGGACCTGGGGAGGCGGCTACACCTTC

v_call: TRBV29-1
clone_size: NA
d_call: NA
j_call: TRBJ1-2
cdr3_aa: CSGGVLNANYGYTF
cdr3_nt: TGCAGCGGGGGCGTGTTGAACGCTAACTATGGCTACACCTTC

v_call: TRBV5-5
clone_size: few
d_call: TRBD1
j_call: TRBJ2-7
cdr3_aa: CASSLRGQGLYEQYF
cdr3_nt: TGTGCCAGCAGCTTGAGAGGACAGGGCTTGTACGAGCAGTACTTC

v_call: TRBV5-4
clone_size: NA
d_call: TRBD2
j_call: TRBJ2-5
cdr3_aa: CASSHRTARLAGGETQYF
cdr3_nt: TGTGCCAGCAGCCATCGGACCGCTAGACTAGCGGGGGGGGAGACCCAGTACTTC

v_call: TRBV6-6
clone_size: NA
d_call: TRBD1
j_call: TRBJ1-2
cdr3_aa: CASTLDRVVGYTF
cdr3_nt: TGTGCCAGCACCCTCGACAGGGTGGTGGGCTACACCTTC

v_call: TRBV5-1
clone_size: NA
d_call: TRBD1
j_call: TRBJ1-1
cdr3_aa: CASSSGDSGTEAFF
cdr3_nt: TGCGCCAGCAGCTCCGGGGACAGTGGGACTGAAGCTTTCTTT

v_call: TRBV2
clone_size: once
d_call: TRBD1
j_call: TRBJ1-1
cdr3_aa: CASSQLGQGSAEAFF
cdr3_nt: TGTGCCAGCAGTCAACTGGGACAGGGGAGTGCTGAAGCTTTCTTT

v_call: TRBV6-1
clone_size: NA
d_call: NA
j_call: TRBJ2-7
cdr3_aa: CASSADRFSYEQYF
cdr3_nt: TGTGCCAGCAGTGCCGACAGGTTCTCCTACGAGCAGTACTTC

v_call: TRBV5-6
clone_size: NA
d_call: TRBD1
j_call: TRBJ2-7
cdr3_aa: CASSSGTGGDEQYF
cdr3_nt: TGTGCCAGCAGCTCCGGGACAGGGGGCGACGAGCAGTACTTC

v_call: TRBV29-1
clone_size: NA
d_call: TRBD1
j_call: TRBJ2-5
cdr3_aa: CSVRGQLSETQYF
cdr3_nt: TGCAGCGTACGGGGACAGCTCTCGGAGACCCAGTACTTC

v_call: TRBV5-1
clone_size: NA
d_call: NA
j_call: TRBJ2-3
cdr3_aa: CASSLRGTGSSTDTQYF
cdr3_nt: TGCGCCAGCAGCTTGAGGGGGACGGGGTCTAGCACAGATACGCAGTATTTT

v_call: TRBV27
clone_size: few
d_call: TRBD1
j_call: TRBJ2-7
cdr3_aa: CASSRDRYSYEQYF
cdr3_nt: TGTGCCAGCAGTCGGGACAGATACTCCTACGAGCAGTACTTC

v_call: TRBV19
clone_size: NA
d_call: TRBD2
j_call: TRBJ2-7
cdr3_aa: CASSERERYEQYF
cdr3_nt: TGTGCCAGTAGTGAGCGGGAGCGGTACGAGCAGTACTTC

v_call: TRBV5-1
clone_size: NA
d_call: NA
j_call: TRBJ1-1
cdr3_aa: CASSLQGVLDTEAFF
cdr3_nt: TGCGCCAGCAGCTTACAGGGAGTTTTGGACACTGAAGCTTTCTTT

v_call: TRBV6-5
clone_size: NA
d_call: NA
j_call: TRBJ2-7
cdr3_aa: CASSFRQAPDEQYF
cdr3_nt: TGTGCCAGCAGTTTCCGGCAGGCCCCCGACGAGCAGTACTTC

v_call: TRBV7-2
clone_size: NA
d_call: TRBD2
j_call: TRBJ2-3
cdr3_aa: CASSLGLAGGRRGPDTQYF
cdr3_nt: TGTGCCAGCAGCCTTGGACTAGCGGGGGGGCGGAGGGGCCCAGATACGCAGTATTTT

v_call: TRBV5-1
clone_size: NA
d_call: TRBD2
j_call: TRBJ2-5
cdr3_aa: CASSLTLAGGPGETQYF
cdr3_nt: TGCGCCAGCAGCTTGACACTAGCGGGGGGGCCTGGGGAGACCCAGTACTTC

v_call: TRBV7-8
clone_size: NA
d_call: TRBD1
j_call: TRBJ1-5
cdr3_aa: CASSLGQGARSNQPQHF
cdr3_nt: TGTGCCAGCAGCTTGGGACAGGGGGCGCGGAGCAATCAGCCCCAGCATTTT

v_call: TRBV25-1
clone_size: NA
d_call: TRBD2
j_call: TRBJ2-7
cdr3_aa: CASKGGSTSEQYF
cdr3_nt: TGTGCCAGCAAGGGCGGGAGCACGTCCGAGCAGTACTTC

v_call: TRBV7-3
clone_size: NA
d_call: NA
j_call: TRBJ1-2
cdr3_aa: CASSLRRGSGYTF
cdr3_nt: TGTGCCAGCAGCTTAAGACGCGGGTCTGGCTACACCTTC